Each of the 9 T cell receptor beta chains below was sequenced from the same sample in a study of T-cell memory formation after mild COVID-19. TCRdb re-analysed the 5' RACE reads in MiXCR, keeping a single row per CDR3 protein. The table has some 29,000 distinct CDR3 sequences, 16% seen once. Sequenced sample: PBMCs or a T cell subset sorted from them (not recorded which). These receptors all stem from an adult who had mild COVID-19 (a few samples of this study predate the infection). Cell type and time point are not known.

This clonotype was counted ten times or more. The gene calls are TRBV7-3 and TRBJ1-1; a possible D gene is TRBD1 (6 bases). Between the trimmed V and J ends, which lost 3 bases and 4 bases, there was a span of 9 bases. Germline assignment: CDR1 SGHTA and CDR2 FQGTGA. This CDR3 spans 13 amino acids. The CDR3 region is CASSLVRGTEAFF. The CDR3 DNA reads TGTGCCAGCAGCTTGGTCAGGGGCACTGAAGCTTTCTTT.

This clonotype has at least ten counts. CDR3 bases: TGCAGTGCTAGAGATCAGTGGGTGGAGTACTTC. Translated, it gives CSARDQWVEYF. The chain carries TRBV20-1 and TRBJ2-7; D is unresolved. This CDR3 has 11 amino acids. V was cut by 0 bases and J by 11 bases, with 11 bases left in between. Germline lookup yields CDR1 DFQATT and CDR2 SNEGSKA (reference sequence).

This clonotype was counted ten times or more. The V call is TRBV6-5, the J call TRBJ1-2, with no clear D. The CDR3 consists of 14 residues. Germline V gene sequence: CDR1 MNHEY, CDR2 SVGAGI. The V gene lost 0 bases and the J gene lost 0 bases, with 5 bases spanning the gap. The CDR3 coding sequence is TGTGCCAGCAGTTACTCGGGCACTAACTATGGCTACACCTTC. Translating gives CASSYSGTNYGYTF.

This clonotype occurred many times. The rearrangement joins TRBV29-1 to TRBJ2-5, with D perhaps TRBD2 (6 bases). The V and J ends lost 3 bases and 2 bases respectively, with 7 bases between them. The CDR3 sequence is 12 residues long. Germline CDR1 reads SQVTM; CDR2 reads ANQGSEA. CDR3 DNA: TGCAGCGTTGAGGCGGGGCAAGAGACCCAGTACTTC. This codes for CSVEAGQETQYF.

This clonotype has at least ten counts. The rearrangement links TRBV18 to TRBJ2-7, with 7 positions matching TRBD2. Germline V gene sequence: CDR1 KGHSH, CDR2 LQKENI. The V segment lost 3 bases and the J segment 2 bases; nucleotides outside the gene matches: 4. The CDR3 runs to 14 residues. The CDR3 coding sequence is TGTGCCAGCTCACCCCCAGGACTAGCCTACGAGCAGTACTTC. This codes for CASSPPGLAYEQYF.

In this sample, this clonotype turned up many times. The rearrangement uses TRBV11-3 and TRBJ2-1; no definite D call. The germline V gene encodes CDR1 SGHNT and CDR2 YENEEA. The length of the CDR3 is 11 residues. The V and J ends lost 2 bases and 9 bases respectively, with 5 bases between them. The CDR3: CASSLQVEQFF. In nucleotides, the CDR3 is TGTGCCAGCAGCTTACAGGTTGAGCAGTTCTTC.

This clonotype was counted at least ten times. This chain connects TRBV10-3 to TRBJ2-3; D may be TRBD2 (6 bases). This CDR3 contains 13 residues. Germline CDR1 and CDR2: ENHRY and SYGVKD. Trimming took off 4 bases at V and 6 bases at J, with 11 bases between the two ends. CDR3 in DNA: TGTGCCATCAGTGCGGGGGTGGAGGATACGCAGTATTTT. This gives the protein CAISAGVEDTQYF.

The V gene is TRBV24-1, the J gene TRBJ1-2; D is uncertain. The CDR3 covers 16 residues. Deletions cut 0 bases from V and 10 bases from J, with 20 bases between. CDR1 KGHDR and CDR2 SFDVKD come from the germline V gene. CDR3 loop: CATSDLYGTAELVYTF. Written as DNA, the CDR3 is TGTGCCACCAGTGATTTGTATGGAACGGCCGAACTTGTCTACACCTTC.

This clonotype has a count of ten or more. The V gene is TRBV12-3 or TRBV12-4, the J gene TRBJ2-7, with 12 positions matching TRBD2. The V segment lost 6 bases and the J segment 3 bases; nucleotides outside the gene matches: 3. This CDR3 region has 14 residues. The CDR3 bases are TGTGCCAGCAGGACTAGCGGGAGTGTCTACGAGCAGTACTTC. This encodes CASRTSGSVYEQYF.